The next 5 T cell receptor beta chains were all read from a single sample in a study of T-cell memory formation after mild COVID-19. Using its own MiXCR run on the 5' RACE reads, TCRdb lists one record per CDR3 protein. The table includes around 340,000 distinct CDR3 sequences, roughly an eighth detected once. What was sequenced was PBMCs or a T cell subset sorted from them (not recorded which). These receptors came from a young man who had mild COVID-19 (a few samples of this study predate the infection). Cell type and time point are not known.

Only a few counts were recorded for this clonotype. The rearrangement links TRBV2 to TRBJ2-5; the D is unclear. CDR1 SNHLY and CDR2 FYNNEI come from the germline V gene. Deletions cut 2 bases from V and 0 bases from J, with 10 bases between. There are 15 residues in the CDR3. The CDR3 DNA reads as TGTGCCAGCAGTGAAATTTTGGGAAACCAAGAGACCCAGTACTTC. Amino acid sequence: CASSEILGNQETQYF.

V and J are TRBV20-1 and TRBJ2-5, with D possibly matching TRBD1 (6 bases). CDR3 length: 12 amino acids. The germline V gene has CDR1 DFQATT and CDR2 SNEGSKA (reference sequence). The germline V and J ends were trimmed by 0 bases and 9 bases, with 11 bases remaining between them. Here the CDR3 DNA reads TGCAGTGCTAGAGATTTGCAGGGGCCCCAGTACTTC. As protein: CSARDLQGPQYF.

This clonotype has more than one count but fewer than ten. The chain combines TRBV20-1 with TRBJ1-5; 8 bases agree with TRBD1. Germline V gene data show CDR1 as DFQATT and CDR2 as SNEGSKA (reference sequence). The CDR3 is made up of 15 amino acids. Germline trimming cut 3 bases from V and 4 bases from J; bases unmatched to any gene: 8. For the CDR3, the DNA is TGCAGTGCTAGTACAGGGGGGGAGGAGAATCAGCCCCAGCATTTT. Translation gives CSASTGGEENQPQHF.

This clonotype has just a few counts. V gene TRBV12-3 or TRBV12-4 combines with J gene TRBJ1-5; D unclear. V gave up 8 bases and J gave up 0 bases, with 14 bases separating them. This CDR3 comprises 15 residues. The chain's CDR3 is CASGGKSTSNQPQHF. DNA for the CDR3: TGTGCCAGCGGTGGGAAGTCGACTAGCAATCAGCCCCAGCATTTT.

This clonotype was recorded many times. This chain uses TRBV5-1 with TRBJ2-1, with 8 bases matching TRBD1. The germline V gene encodes CDR1 SGHRS and CDR2 YFSETQ. This CDR3 contains 15 residues. J lost 4 bases, V lost 4 bases, and 7 bases had no gene match. Here the CDR3 reads CASSRTRGPYNEQFF. Here the CDR3 DNA reads TGCGCCAGCAGCCGCACCAGGGGGCCTTACAATGAGCAGTTCTTC.